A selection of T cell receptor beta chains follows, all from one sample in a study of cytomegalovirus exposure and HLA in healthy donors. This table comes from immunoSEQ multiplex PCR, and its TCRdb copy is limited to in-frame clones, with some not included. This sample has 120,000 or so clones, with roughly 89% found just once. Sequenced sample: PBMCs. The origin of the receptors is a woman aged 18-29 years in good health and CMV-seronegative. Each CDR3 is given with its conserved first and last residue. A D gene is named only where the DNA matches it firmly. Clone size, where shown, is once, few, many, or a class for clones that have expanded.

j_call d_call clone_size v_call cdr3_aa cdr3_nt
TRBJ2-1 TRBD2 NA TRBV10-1 CASSESTGGDGEQFF TGCGCCAGCAGTGAGTCCACGGGGGGGGATGGTGAGCAGTTCTTC
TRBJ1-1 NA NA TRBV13 CASSSNGGLNTEAFF TGTGCCAGCAGCTCCAATGGAGGCTTGAACACTGAAGCTTTCTTT
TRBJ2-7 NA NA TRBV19 CASSIDRSRLGEQYF TGTGCCAGTAGTATCGACAGGTCTCGGCTAGGCGAGCAGTACTTC
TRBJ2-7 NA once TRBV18 CASSPRRRSYEQYF TGTGCCAGCTCCCCTAGACGGCGCTCCTACGAGCAGTACTTC
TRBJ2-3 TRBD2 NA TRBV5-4 CASSPGTSGGVRTDTQYF TGTGCCAGCAGCCCCGGGACTAGCGGGGGGGTTCGCACAGATACGCAGTATTTT
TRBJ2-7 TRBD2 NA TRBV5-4 CASSPGGRSYEQYF TGTGCCAGCAGCCCGGGGGGTCGCTCCTACGAGCAGTACTTC
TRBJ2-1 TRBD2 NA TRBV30 CAWGLAGNEQFF TGTGCCTGGGGACTAGCGGGCAATGAGCAGTTCTTC
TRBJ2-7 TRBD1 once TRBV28 CASSLEGQGHYEQYF TGTGCCAGCAGTTTAGAGGGACAGGGCCACTACGAGCAGTACTTC
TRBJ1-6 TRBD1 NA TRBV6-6 CASSYGDRDVQTLHF TGTGCCAGCAGTTACGGGGACAGGGATGTTCAGACCCTCCACTTT
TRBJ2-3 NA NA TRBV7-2 CASSPSGPDTQYF TGTGCCAGCAGCCCCAGCGGGCCAGATACGCAGTATTTT
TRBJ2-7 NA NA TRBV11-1 CASSLGGSPTYEQYF TGTGCCAGCAGCTTAGGCGGTAGCCCCACCTACGAGCAGTACTTC
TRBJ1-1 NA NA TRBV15 CATSRDRGRPNTEAFF TGTGCCACCAGCAGAGATCGCGGGAGGCCGAACACTGAAGCTTTCTTT
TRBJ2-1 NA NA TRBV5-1 CASSPPSVSPYNEQFF TGCGCCAGCAGCCCCCCTAGCGTCTCCCCCTACAATGAGCAGTTCTTC
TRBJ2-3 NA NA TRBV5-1 CASSRGLQNTDTQYF TGCGCCAGCAGCAGGGGACTTCAAAACACAGATACGCAGTATTTT
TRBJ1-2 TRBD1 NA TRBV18 CASSHPGTGGGYTF TGTGCCAGCTCACACCCCGGGACAGGGGGTGGCTACACCTTC
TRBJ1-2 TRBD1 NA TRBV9 CASVGQGLDYTF TGTGCCAGCGTAGGACAGGGTCTTGACTACACCTTC
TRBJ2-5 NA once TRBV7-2 CASSRHPAGRDQETQYF TGTGCCAGCAGCAGACATCCAGCTGGGCGGGACCAAGAGACCCAGTACTTC
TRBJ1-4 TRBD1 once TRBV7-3 CASRDRRGTEEKLFF TGTGCCAGCAGGGATCGTCGGGGGACAGAGGAAAAACTGTTTTTT
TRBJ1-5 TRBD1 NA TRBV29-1 CSAGQGINQPQHF TGCAGCGCGGGACAGGGGATCAATCAGCCCCAGCATTTT
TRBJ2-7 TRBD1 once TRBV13 CASSPGQGFYEQYF TGTGCCAGCAGCCCTGGACAGGGTTTCTACGAGCAGTACTTC
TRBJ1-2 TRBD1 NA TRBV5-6 CASSLVAGGFANYGYTF TGTGCCAGCAGCTTGGTGGCAGGGGGCTTCGCGAACTATGGCTACACCTTC
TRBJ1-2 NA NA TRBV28 CASSLVQGRQANYGYTF TGTGCCAGCAGTTTGGTCCAGGGCAGGCAAGCTAACTATGGCTACACCTTC
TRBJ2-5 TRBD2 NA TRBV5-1 CASSLAVGTSGLQETQYF TGCGCCAGCAGCTTGGCCGTCGGGACTAGCGGATTGCAAGAGACCCAGTACTTC
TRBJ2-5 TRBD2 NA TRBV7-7 CASSLGLAEKETQYF TGTGCTAGCAGCTTAGGGCTAGCGGAGAAAGAGACCCAGTACTTC
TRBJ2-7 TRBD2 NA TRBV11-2 CASSLDRSGSPTYEQYF TGTGCCAGCAGCTTAGATAGAAGCGGGAGCCCTACCTACGAGCAGTACTTC
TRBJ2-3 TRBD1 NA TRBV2 CASSRTGGSTDTQYF TGTGCCAGCAGCCGCACAGGGGGGAGCACAGATACGCAGTATTTT
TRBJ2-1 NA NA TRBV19 CASRTGTSSYNEQFF TGTGCCAGTAGGACGGGGACAAGTTCCTACAATGAGCAGTTCTTC
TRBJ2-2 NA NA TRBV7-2 CASSLGQNTGELFF TGTGCCAGCAGCTTGGGACAAAACACCGGGGAGCTGTTTTTT
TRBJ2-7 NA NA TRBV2 CASSEAGRGDLYEQYF TGTGCCAGCAGTGAAGCGGGGCGGGGAGACCTCTACGAGCAGTACTTC
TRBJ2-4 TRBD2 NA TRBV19 CASSRTSGGENIQYF TGTGCCAGTAGTAGGACTAGCGGGGGCGAAAACATTCAGTACTTC
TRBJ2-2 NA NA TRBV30 CASASDSPANTGELFF TGTGCCTCGGCTTCGGACTCCCCCGCGAACACCGGGGAGCTGTTTTTT
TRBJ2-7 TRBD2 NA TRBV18 CASSRLAGVFEQYF TGTGCCAGCTCACGACTAGCGGGAGTCTTCGAGCAGTACTTC
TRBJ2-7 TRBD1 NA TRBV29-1 CSVEVPNRDRGLSYEQYF TGCAGCGTTGAAGTTCCCAACCGCGACAGGGGGCTCTCCTACGAGCAGTACTTC
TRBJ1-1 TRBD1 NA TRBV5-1 CASSLDRGETEAFF TGCGCCAGCAGCTTGGACAGGGGAGAAACTGAAGCTTTCTTT
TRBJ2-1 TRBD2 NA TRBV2 CASSELAGAYNEQFF TGTGCCAGCAGTGAATTAGCGGGGGCCTACAATGAGCAGTTCTTC
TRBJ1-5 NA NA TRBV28 CASSPPQNQPQHF TGTGCCAGCAGTCCACCGCAGAATCAGCCCCAGCATTTT
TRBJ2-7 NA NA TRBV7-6 CASSPTQGSGRYEQYF TGTGCCAGCAGCCCAACTCAGGGGTCCGGTCGGTACGAGCAGTACTTC
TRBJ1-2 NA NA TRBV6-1 CASSELAGENGYTF TGTGCCAGCAGTGAATTGGCGGGGGAGAATGGCTACACCTTC
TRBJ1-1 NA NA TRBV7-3 CASSSYGGPTEAFF TGTGCCAGCAGCTCTTATGGGGGCCCCACTGAAGCTTTCTTT
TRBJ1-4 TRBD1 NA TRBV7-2 CASSLDRATTNEKLFF TGTGCCAGCAGCTTGGACAGGGCCACAACTAATGAAAAACTGTTTTTT
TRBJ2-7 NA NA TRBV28 CASTRLGGYEQYF TGTGCCAGCACCAGGTTGGGGGGTTACGAGCAGTACTTC
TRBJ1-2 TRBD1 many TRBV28 CASSIPTGEPYGYTF TGTGCCAGCAGTATACCGACAGGGGAACCCTATGGCTACACCTTC
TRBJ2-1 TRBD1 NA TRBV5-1 CASSQNTGGNEQFF TGCGCCAGCAGCCAAAATACAGGGGGTAATGAGCAGTTCTTC
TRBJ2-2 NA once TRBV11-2 CASSLGVGRTGELFF TGTGCCAGCAGCTTAGGAGTGGGCCGGACCGGGGAGCTGTTTTTT
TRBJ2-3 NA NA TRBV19 CASNNLWPTDTQYF TGTGCCAGTAATAATCTCTGGCCCACAGATACGCAGTATTTT
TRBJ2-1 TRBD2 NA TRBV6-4 CASSDDAGGGYNEQFF TGTGCCAGCAGTGACGACGCGGGAGGTGGCTACAATGAGCAGTTCTTC
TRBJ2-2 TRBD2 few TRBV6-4 CASRISGGNTGELFF TGTGCCAGCAGGATTAGCGGGGGAAACACCGGGGAGCTGTTTTTT
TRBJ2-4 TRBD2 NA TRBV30 CAWSVPWSSGAKNIQYF TGTGCCTGGAGTGTACCATGGTCTAGCGGGGCCAAAAACATTCAGTACTTC
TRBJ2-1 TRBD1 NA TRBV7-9 CASSWGQPSYNEQFF TGTGCCAGCAGCTGGGGACAGCCCTCCTACAATGAGCAGTTCTTC
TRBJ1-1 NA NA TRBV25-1 CASKGHNTEAFF TGTGCCAGCAAGGGACATAACACTGAAGCTTTCTTT
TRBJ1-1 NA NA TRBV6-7 CASSYLAVGETEAFF TGTGCCAGCAGTTACCTAGCTGTGGGAGAGACTGAAGCTTTCTTT
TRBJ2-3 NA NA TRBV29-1 CSVAGLARVVRDTQYF TGCAGCGTTGCCGGGCTAGCGAGGGTAGTTAGGGATACGCAGTATTTT